This T cell receptor (beta chain) was recorded in a study of cytomegalovirus exposure and HLA in healthy donors. Whole-study findings and limits: The majority of TCR sequences were rare, yet some public TCRs appeared in many donors.

V was trimmed by 4 bases and J by 8 bases, leaving 11 bases between them. The CDR3 has 12 amino acids. Germline V gives CDR1 SNHLY, CDR2 FYNNEI. With regard to this clone: The target antigen is unknown.

This PCR relied on a set of 60 Vbeta primers and 13 Jbeta primers. Only in-frame clones appear in the TCRdb table, and some are missing; sequencing was by immunoSEQ multiplex PCR. The data contain roughly 120,000 clones, roughly 80% of them singletons. Material: PBMCs. The chain is built from TRBV2 and TRBJ1-2; D might be TRBD1 (6 bases). This clonotype originated in a male donor in good health and CMV-seropositive. For the CDR3, the DNA is TGTGCCAGCAGTGCTGAGCAGGGGGGCTACACCTTC. It is translated as CASSAEQGGYTF.